Presented here are 8 T cell receptor beta chains from one specimen sequenced in a study of blood T cell repertoires in COVID-19. The repertoire was sequenced with immunoSEQ multiplex PCR; TCRdb's copy has only in-frame clones and lacks some. The table lists about 100,000 clones, approximately 90% of them singletons, with over 0.95% in the top ten. Input material: peripheral blood. All receptors derive from a man between 60 and 75 years old with acute or convalescent COVID-19.

The rearrangement links TRBV6-6 to TRBJ1-1; D ambiguous. In germline, CDR1 is MNHNY, CDR2 SVGAGI (reference sequence). V was cut by 6 bases and J by 4 bases, with 3 bases left in between. CDR3 length: 10 amino acids. The CDR3 coding sequence is TGTGCCAGCAGCCTCACTGAAGCTTTCTTT. Protein sequence: CASSLTEAFF.

The rearrangement uses TRBV7-3 and TRBJ2-1; a possible D gene is TRBD1 (6 bases). The CDR3 has 13 amino acids. CDR1 SGHTA and CDR2 FQGTGA come from the germline V gene. V shed 5 bases and J shed 8 bases, with 13 bases lying between them. CDR3 bases: TGTGCCAGCAGCCCAGGGGTGGGGCATGAGCAGTTCTTC. It codes for CASSPGVGHEQFF.

The chain joins TRBV6-1 to TRBJ1-2; no definite D call. The V and J ends lost 2 bases and 5 bases respectively, with 12 bases between them. The germline V gene has CDR1 MNHNS and CDR2 SASEGT. The CDR3 loop spans 14 amino acids. CDR3 sequence reads: CASSESGEGYGYTF. In DNA, the CDR3 is TGTGCCAGCAGTGAATCTGGGGAGGGTTATGGCTACACCTTC.

The J gene is TRBJ2-2, the V gene TRBV7-9, with D possibly matching TRBD2 (7 bases). V lost 3 bases to trimming and J lost 5 bases, with 13 bases between them. The V gene's germline CDR1 is SEHNR and CDR2 FQNEAQ (reference sequence). The CDR3 loop spans 15 amino acids. Here the CDR3 DNA reads TGTGCCAGCAGCTTCGGGGGGCGCAGGACCGGGGAGCTGTTTTTT. Translating it yields CASSFGGRRTGELFF.

This clone was found once. The chain combines TRBV28 with TRBJ2-1, with 9 bases matching TRBD1. Per the germline V gene, CDR1 is MDHEN and CDR2 is SYDVKM. The ends lost 6 bases at V and 13 bases at J; junction bases unmatched: 13. The CDR3 is made up of 14 amino acids. CDR3 in amino acids: CASSRTGVSVRQFF. Here the CDR3 DNA reads TGTGCCAGCAGCAGGACAGGGGTTAGTGTCCGTCAGTTCTTC.

CDR3: CASSVAGYNSPLHF. The CDR3 DNA reads TGTGCCAGCAGCGTAGCGGGGTATAATTCACCCCTCCACTTT. This chain uses TRBV9 with TRBJ1-6; D unresolved. The CDR3 loop spans 14 amino acids. V dropped 0 bases and J dropped 4 bases, with 5 bases sitting between them. Germline V gives CDR1 SGDLS, CDR2 YYNGEE.

This clone was seen only once. V and J are TRBV12-3 or TRBV12-4 and TRBJ2-1; possible D gene TRBD2, 5 bases. The CDR3 extends over 13 amino acids. Trimming removed 4 bases at V and 6 bases at J, with 10 bases between. CDR3 sequence: CASSSNLANEQFF. The CDR3 nucleotides read TGTGCCAGCAGTTCAAATCTAGCCAATGAGCAGTTCTTC.

The gene calls are TRBV19 and TRBJ2-1; perhaps TRBD1 as D (6 bases). V lost 1 base to trimming and J lost 9 bases, with 13 bases between them. Germline V lookup: CDR1 LNHDA, CDR2 SQIVND (reference sequence). This CDR3 has 14 residues. CDR3 residues: CASSIVGAQGEQFF. In DNA, the CDR3 is TGTGCCAGTAGTATAGTAGGGGCACAGGGTGAGCAGTTCTTC.